This section outlines one T cell receptor beta chain sequence together with its context. The authors' processing: Amplification from reference gene primers served as the basis for estimated nucleated cell counts. Assay: immunoSEQ multiplex PCR; the TCRdb copy retains only in-frame clones and omits some. That table gives V, J and clone size, and the DNA gave D and trimming. The sample consists of tens of thousands of clones, 75% to 90% of them appearing once. This sample is drawn from a study of blood T cell repertoires in COVID-19. The CDR3 has 16 residues. Deletions cut 3 bases from V and 2 bases from J, with 15 bases between. From germline, CDR1 is MNHNS and CDR2 SASEGT.

The sequenced sample consisted of peripheral blood. J is TRBJ2-3 and V is TRBV6-1, with D possibly being TRBD1 (6 bases). The TCR comes from a human donor in a cohort sampled during active COVID-19. CDR3 bases: TGTGCCAGCAGTGATCGAGGCAGGGGCCACACAGATACGCAGTATTTT. Amino acid sequence: CASSDRGRGHTDTQYF.